This T cell receptor beta chain stems from a study of blood T cell repertoires in COVID-19. Turning to the study itself: Sites across the United States, Italy and Spain contributed samples from acute and convalescent COVID-19. Sources were T cells, B-cell-depleted T cells, or PBMCs; the material itself was cDNA or gDNA.

The CDR3 length is 14 residues. The V gene's germline CDR1 is LGHNT and CDR2 FRNRAP. Trimming cost V 6 bases and J 1 base; bases outside gene matches: 5. Authors' methods: Cell counts per sample came from amplifying reference gene primers. The data were produced by immunoSEQ multiplex PCR, yet TCRdb's version contains in-frame clones alone and is incomplete. The DNA gave D and trimming, while V, J and clone size come from that table. Here the sample spans around 220,000 clones, approximately 80% being singletons. The V and J genes are TRBV12-5 and TRBJ2-5, with 7 bases lining up with TRBD1. Material for sequencing was peripheral blood. This TCR came from a middle-aged woman with active or convalescent COVID-19. The CDR3 bases are TGTGCTAGTGGCCCGGGACAGCGCCAAGAGACCCAGTACTTC. Encoded protein: CASGPGQRQETQYF.